The 9 T cell receptor beta chains presented below share a single source sample, sequenced in a study of human T cells and chemical hapten exposure. TCRdb recomputed calls from the RACE reads with MiXCR, one row per CDR3 protein. Of 300,000 to 450,000 distinct CDR3 sequences listed, 5.1% are singletons. Stated time point: pre-sensitization, week 0. Treatment denoted: therapeutic diphenylcyclopropenone sensitization with weekly scalp DPC. The material sequenced was whole blood, taken in connection with sensitization to the hapten diphenylcyclopropenone (DPC). All receptors come from a woman between 50 and 59 years old with alopecia areata. Some clones in this sample may be carry-over from other donors' samples.

This clonotype was detected only a few times. The V call is TRBV12-3 or TRBV12-4, the J call TRBJ2-1; 7 nucleotides align to TRBD2. CDR3 length: 15 residues. J gave up 7 bases and V 0 bases, and 6 bases lay outside the gene matches. CDR3 coding DNA: TGTGCCAGCAGTTTAGCGGGAGGGCCCACGAATGAGCAGTTCTTC. Protein product: CASSLAGGPTNEQFF.

This clonotype was detected ten times or more. The chain combines TRBV3-1 with TRBJ2-7; TRBD2 is a possible D gene (6 bases). This CDR3 has 13 amino acids. Germline CDR1 LGHDT, CDR2 YNNKEL (reference sequence). The V and J ends lost 0 bases and 6 bases respectively, with 9 bases between them. This CDR3 is CASSQDGSAEQYF. DNA for the CDR3: TGTGCCAGCAGCCAAGACGGGAGTGCCGAGCAGTACTTC.

This clonotype has just a few counts. The CDR3 sequence is CASSPSGQGSNQPQHF. The CDR3 DNA follows: TGTGCCAGCTCCCCATCGGGACAGGGTAGCAATCAGCCCCAGCATTTT. The gene calls are TRBV7-9 and TRBJ1-5, with 9 bases that match TRBD1. This CDR3 comprises 16 residues. The J segment lost 0 bases and the V segment lost 8 bases, leaving 8 bases of the junction unmatched. The germline V gene has CDR1 SEHNR and CDR2 FQNEAQ (reference sequence). Using reference TRBV7-9 and TRBJ1-5 for the parts outside the CDR3, the full variable domain is DTGVSQNPRHKITKRGQNVTFRCDPISEHNRLYWYRQTLGQGPEFLTYFQNEAQLEKSRLLSDRFSAERPKGSFSTLEIQRTEQGDSAMYLCASSPSGQGSNQPQHFGDGTRLSIL.

This clonotype was counted at least ten times. The rearrangement uses TRBV10-3 and TRBJ2-7, with 9 bases that match TRBD1. The CDR3 spans 15 residues. Germline assignment: CDR1 ENHRY and CDR2 SYGVKD. V lost 3 bases to trimming and J lost 4 bases; unmatched junction nucleotides: 7. The CDR3 nucleotides read TGTGCCATCAGTGATGCCGGGACAGGGACATACGAGCAGTACTTC. Translated, it gives CAISDAGTGTYEQYF.

This clonotype was seen ten or more times. The chain has TRBV29-1 and TRBJ2-4; possible D gene TRBD1, 5 bases. Germline V gives CDR1 SQVTM, CDR2 ANQGSEA. The CDR3 consists of 11 residues. Trimming shortened V by 8 bases and J by 2 bases, and 7 bases separated the two germline ends. This CDR3 reads CSQGPKNIQYF. DNA of the CDR3: TGCAGCCAGGGTCCCAAAAACATTCAGTACTTC.

This clonotype was seen many times. V and J are TRBV6-5 and TRBJ2-7; the D gene is possibly TRBD2 (5 bases). The CDR3 has 16 amino acids. Trimming removed 0 bases from V and 0 bases from J, with 12 bases in between. Germline assignment: CDR1 MNHEY and CDR2 SVGAGI. The CDR3 is CASSYSGAPSSYEQYF. The CDR3 DNA is TGTGCCAGCAGTTACTCGGGAGCGCCCAGCTCCTACGAGCAGTACTTC.

The sample holds many counts of this clonotype. The chain links TRBV27 to TRBJ1-1, with 8 nucleotides matching TRBD1. Germline CDR1 is MNHEY and CDR2 is SMNVEV (reference sequence). The CDR3 spans 14 residues. Trimming took 3 bases from V and 4 from J; bases not matched to a gene: 4. The CDR3 sequence is CASSFGRGLTEAFF. CDR3 coding DNA: TGTGCCAGCAGTTTTGGCAGGGGGCTCACTGAAGCTTTCTTT.

This chain connects TRBV7-8 to TRBJ2-7; unclear D gene. There are 13 residues in the CDR3. Trimming took 5 bases from V and 6 from J, leaving 14 bases between them. Germline CDR1 reads SGHVS; CDR2 reads FQNEAQ. The chain's CDR3 is CASSPVAPLEQYF. Here the CDR3 DNA reads TGTGCCAGCAGCCCCGTAGCTCCACTCGAGCAGTACTTC.

J is TRBJ2-1 and V is TRBV11-3, with D possibly matching TRBD2 (5 bases). Trimming took 1 base from V and 8 from J, leaving 15 bases between them. CDR1 and CDR2 from the germline V gene are SGHNT and YENEEA. The length of the CDR3 is 15 residues. The CDR3 sequence: CASSLGSASRYEQFF. The DNA of the CDR3 is TGTGCCAGCAGCTTAGGGTCTGCTAGCAGGTATGAGCAGTTCTTC. Together with reference TRBV11-3 and TRBJ2-1, the CDR3 gives the full variable domain: EAGVVQSPRYKIIEKKQPVAFWCNPISGHNTLYWYLQNLGQGPELLIRYENEEAVDDSQLPKDRFSAERLKGVDSTLKIQPAELGDSAVYLCASSLGSASRYEQFFGPGTRLTVL.